Sequencing of this T cell receptor gamma chain was carried out in a study of Vδ1+ human thymocytes. The V gene's germline CDR1 is EGSNGY and CDR2 YDSYNSKV. J was trimmed by 5 bases and V by 4 bases; bases with no gene match: 11. CDR3 length: 14 residues. In this sample, this clone turned up a few times. Its matching antigen is unknown. General study points: Donors shared many TRG clonotypes but few TRD clonotypes. Unlike peripheral blood Vdelta1+ controls, thymic delta-chain sequences included approximately 20% Vdelta2 and few Vdelta3. Thymic TRG and TRD repertoires appeared highly polyclonal, with Gaussian CDR3 length distributions.

Purity of the sorted Vdelta1+ thymocytes ranged from about 98% to 99.6%. Extracted RNA was reverse transcribed into cDNA. CDR3 amplicons came from multiplex PCR with pooled V-gene forward and constant-region reverse primers. TCRdb reanalysed the multiplex PCR reads with CATT. The table lists 36,000 or so gamma-chain clones, 20% of them singletons. The chain recombines TRGV2 with TRGJ1 or TRGJ2. The origin of this receptor is a girl younger than two who had congenital heart surgery. Specimen: Vdelta1+ gamma-delta thymocytes from the thymus. The sample's subset: FACS-sorted CD3+ TCRalphabeta- TCRVdelta1+ TCRVdelta2- thymocytes. Written as DNA, the CDR3 is TGTGCCACCTGGGATGAGGGTTGGGATTATAAGAAACTCTTT. Encoded protein: CATWDEGWDYKKLF.